These 30 T cell receptor beta chains were all obtained from the same sample, sequenced in a study of beta chain features in type 1 diabetes. Reverse transcription of all isolated RNA meant that expressed TCRB transcripts were sequenced. Generated by immunoSEQ multiplex PCR, the TCRdb table keeps only in-frame clones and is missing some. The table lists under 550,000 clones, about an eighth of them singletons. Sequencing was carried out using naive CD4+ T cells from blood. The receptors here all came from a woman under 30 in good health.

This sequence joins TRBV6-5 and TRBJ2-5; the D gene is possibly TRBD1 (6 bases). This CDR3 is built from 13 residues. Germline V gene sequence: CDR1 MNHEY, CDR2 SVGAGI. V gave up 4 bases and J gave up 6 bases, with 12 bases separating them. CDR3 in amino acids: CASSSAGTKTQYF. In nucleotides, the CDR3 is TGTGCCAGCAGTTCGGCAGGGACAAAGACCCAGTACTTC.

As for this clone: A clone one base away is much larger, so this may be a read error. The genes are TRBV7-6 and TRBJ2-3; D not certain. Trimming pared 0 bases from V and 1 base from J, leaving 2 bases between. The germline V gene encodes CDR1 SGHVS and CDR2 FNYEAQ. The CDR3 loop spans 13 amino acids. The CDR3: CASSLARTDTQYF. The CDR3 DNA is TGTGCCAGCAGCTTAGCCCGCACAGATACGCAGTATTTT.

This rearrangement joins TRBV4-1 to TRBJ1-5, with D possibly matching TRBD1 (5 bases). Germline loops: CDR1 MGHRA, CDR2 YSYEKL. Trimming pared 4 bases from V and 6 bases from J, leaving 10 bases between. This CDR3 has 13 residues. CDR3 amino acids: CASSLRGVQPQHF. The CDR3 DNA reads as TGCGCCAGCAGCCTTAGAGGGGTTCAGCCCCAGCATTTT.

This chain links TRBV2 with TRBJ2-7; D may be TRBD1 (5 bases). Per germline, CDR1 SNHLY and CDR2 FYNNEI. This CDR3 contains 12 residues. Between the trimmed V and J ends, which lost 6 bases and 3 bases, there was a span of 9 bases. Here the CDR3 DNA reads TGTGCCAGCAGATCCGACAGCTACGAGCAGTACTTC. Its translation: CASRSDSYEQYF.

The genes are TRBV5-4 and TRBJ2-3; 11 bases line up with TRBD2. The CDR3 spans 17 residues. CDR1 is SGHNT, CDR2 YYREEE, per germline (reference sequence). V was pared by 4 bases and J by 0 bases, with 7 bases of the junction left unmatched. CDR3 amino acids: CASSPGGTSGSTDTQYF. The CDR3 DNA reads as TGTGCCAGCAGCCCGGGAGGGACTAGCGGCAGCACAGATACGCAGTATTTT.

This clone was seen a handful of times. The chain employs TRBV4-1 and TRBJ2-1, with no clear D. Germline V gene data show CDR1 as MGHRA and CDR2 as YSYEKL. Trimming shortened V by 4 bases and J by 4 bases, and 14 bases separated the two germline ends. The CDR3 length is 15 residues. The CDR3 bases are TGCGCCAGCAGCCTCATTCTGAGCAGATACAATGAGCAGTTCTTC. The encoded protein is CASSLILSRYNEQFF.

The chain uses TRBV4-2 and TRBJ2-7; perhaps TRBD2 as D (6 bases). This CDR3 region has 16 residues. Per germline, CDR1 LGHNA and CDR2 YNFKEQ. Trimming cost V 0 bases and J 3 bases, with 15 bases left between them. CDR3 in DNA: TGTGCCAGCAGCCAAGATGAGGGTGAGGAGGGCTACGAGCAGTACTTC. This codes for CASSQDEGEEGYEQYF.

This clone has just a few counts. Distinct nucleotide sequences in the sample also encode this CDR3. The V and J genes are TRBV18 and TRBJ2-3; D gene unclear. This CDR3 has 11 amino acids. Per germline, CDR1 KGHSH and CDR2 LQKENI. V lost 5 bases, J lost 6 bases, and 6 bases lay in between. CDR3 nucleotides: TGTGCCAGCTCATCCTCGGATACGCAGTATTTT. Its protein is CASSSSDTQYF.

This clone has more than one count but fewer than ten. The V and J genes are TRBV29-1 and TRBJ2-7; D assignment may be TRBD1 or TRBD2 (5 bases each). Trimming cost V 6 bases and J 1 base, with 19 bases left between them. The CDR3 covers 15 residues. Germline V lookup: CDR1 SQVTM, CDR2 ANQGSEA. Here the CDR3 DNA reads TGCAGCGTCTACCGCCGGGGCCACCGTTCCTACGAGCAGTACTTC. Residues: CSVYRRGHRSYEQYF.

This clone occurred a few times. V gene TRBV2 combines with J gene TRBJ2-4; the D gene is possibly TRBD2 (6 bases). V gave up 8 bases and J gave up 0 bases, with 17 bases separating them. CDR3 length: 16 amino acids. From germline, CDR1 is SNHLY and CDR2 FYNNEI. The CDR3 spells CASPPGEGIAKNIQYF. The CDR3 DNA follows: TGTGCCAGCCCCCCGGGAGAAGGAATAGCCAAAAACATTCAGTACTTC.

This rearrangement joins TRBV30 to TRBJ2-5; 7 positions match TRBD1. The CDR3 spans 13 residues. Germline-derived CDR1 and CDR2 are GTSNPN and SVGIG (reference sequence). Trimming at V came to 5 bases and at J to 6 bases, leaving 9 bases not matched to a gene. The CDR3 loop reads CAWGTGERKTQYF. The CDR3 DNA reads TGTGCCTGGGGAACAGGGGAGCGGAAGACCCAGTACTTC.

The chain has TRBV2 and TRBJ1-2, with D possibly matching TRBD1 (5 bases). Germline V CDR1 and CDR2: SNHLY, FYNNEI. Trimming left V 8 bases short and J 8 bases short, with 18 bases between. CDR3 length: 13 amino acids. The CDR3 loop reads CASDRQRGYGYTF. CDR3 DNA: TGTGCCAGCGACCGCCAGAGGGGCTACGGCTACACCTTC.

This clone has just a few counts. The chain is built from TRBV29-1 and TRBJ2-1, with D possibly matching TRBD2 (5 bases). The CDR3 contains 12 residues. V was cut by 7 bases and J by 3 bases, with 10 bases left in between. Germline V gene sequence: CDR1 SQVTM, CDR2 ANQGSEA. The DNA of the CDR3 is TGCAGCGGACGGGGAAACTACAATGAGCAGTTCTTC. It yields the protein CSGRGNYNEQFF.

This clone was recorded a few times. This specimen includes other DNA sequences encoding the same CDR3. V is TRBV20-1 and J is TRBJ2-3; D call uncertain. This CDR3 spans 11 amino acids. Trimming stripped 3 bases from V and 1 base from J, with 2 bases between. In germline, CDR1 is DFQATT, CDR2 SNEGSKA (reference sequence). CDR3 sequence reads: CSASGTDTQYF. In DNA form, the CDR3 reads TGCAGTGCTAGCGGCACAGATACGCAGTATTTT.

About this clone itself: This sample includes further DNA sequences coding for the same CDR3. The gene calls are TRBV29-1 and TRBJ2-6, with TRBD2 as a possible D gene (6 bases). Germline assignment: CDR1 SQVTM and CDR2 ANQGSEA. Trimming took 6 bases from V and 0 from J, leaving 6 bases between them. The length of the CDR3 is 13 residues. The DNA of the CDR3 is TGCAGCGTGCGGGGCTCTGGGGCCAACGTCCTGACTTTC. Translated: CSVRGSGANVLTF. Based on the CDR3 plus reference TRBV29-1 and TRBJ2-6, the full variable domain is SAVISQKPSRDICQRGTSLTIQCQVDSQVTMMFWYRQQPGQSLTLIATANQGSEATYESGFVIDKFPISRPNLTFSTLTVSNMSPEDSSIYLCSVRGSGANVLTFGAGSRLTVL.

This clone was counted between two and nine times. The CDR3 nucleotides read TGCGCCAGCAGCCAAGAACGAGGGGGGTGGAATTCACCCCTCCACTTT. Its translation: CASSQERGGWNSPLHF. The chain has TRBV4-1 and TRBJ1-6; the D gene is possibly TRBD1 (6 bases). Per germline, CDR1 MGHRA and CDR2 YSYEKL. The CDR3 length is 16 residues. The V and J ends lost 0 bases and 7 bases respectively, with 13 bases between them.

This clone was counted ten times or more. V usage is TRBV10-3 and J usage is TRBJ1-1, with D possibly being TRBD1 (5 bases). The germline V gene encodes CDR1 ENHRY and CDR2 SYGVKD. The CDR3 sequence is 11 residues long. V shed 8 bases and J shed 5 bases, with 9 bases lying between them. CDR3 amino acids: CAIQGLTEAFF. In nucleotides, the CDR3 is TGTGCCATCCAGGGACTGACTGAAGCTTTCTTT.

The chain combines TRBV7-2 with TRBJ2-5; weak D call: TRBD2 (5 bases). The germline gives CDR1 SGHTA, CDR2 FQGNSA. This CDR3 spans 14 amino acids. Trimming took 5 bases from V and 1 from J, leaving 11 bases between them. CDR3 DNA sequence: TGTGCCAGCAGCACCCGGACTTTCCAAGAGACCCAGTACTTC. Translating gives CASSTRTFQETQYF.

CDR3 coding DNA: TGTGCCAGCAGCTTTGCCCCTAGACAAGATACGCAGTATTTT. Translation gives CASSFAPRQDTQYF. The rearrangement uses TRBV7-2 and TRBJ2-3, with D unclear. The CDR3 totals 14 residues. Trimming stripped 3 bases from V and 5 bases from J, with 12 bases between. Germline lookup yields CDR1 SGHTA and CDR2 FQGNSA.

The chain recombines TRBV6-1 with TRBJ2-2; tentatively, D is TRBD1 (6 bases). Germline CDR1 is MNHNS and CDR2 is SASEGT. The CDR3 runs 15 residues. V lost 8 bases, J lost 1 base, and 14 bases lay in between. CDR3 region: CASDRFSQNTGELFF. CDR3 DNA: TGTGCCAGCGACAGGTTTTCGCAGAACACCGGGGAGCTGTTTTTT.

V is TRBV5-6 and J is TRBJ1-1; 7 bases match TRBD1. CDR1 is SGHDT and CDR2 is YYEEEE in the germline V gene. The CDR3 is 14 amino acids. With 4 bases clipped from V and 2 bases from J, the junction kept 5 bases outside the gene matches. This chain's CDR3 is CASSGAGGNTEAFF. CDR3 DNA: TGTGCCAGCAGCGGGGCAGGGGGAAACACTGAAGCTTTCTTT. The full variable domain, its missing parts supplied by reference TRBV5-6 and TRBJ1-1, is DAGVTQSPTHLIKTRGQQVTLRCSPKSGHDTVSWYQQALGQGPQFIFQYYEEEERQRGNFPDRFSGHQFPNYSSELNVNALLLGDSALYLCASSGAGGNTEAFFGQGTRLTVV.

CDR3 in DNA: TGTGCCAGCAGCGTAGACAGCTCCGTAGCTAACTATGGCTACACCTTC. Its protein product is CASSVDSSVANYGYTF. The genes are TRBV9 and TRBJ1-2; no clear D. Deletions cut 0 bases from V and 0 bases from J, with 12 bases between. CDR1 and CDR2 from the germline V gene are SGDLS and YYNGEE. The CDR3 totals 16 residues. The entire variable domain, with the rest obtained from reference TRBV9 and TRBJ1-2, is as follows: DSGVTQTPKHLITATGQRVTLRCSPRSGDLSVYWYQQSLDQGLQFLIQYYNGEERAKGNILERFSAQQFPDLHSELNLSSLELGDSALYFCASSVDSSVANYGYTFGSGTRLTVV.

The J gene is TRBJ2-5, the V gene TRBV5-4; TRBD1 or TRBD2 may be the D gene (5 bases each). CDR1 is SGHNT and CDR2 is YYREEE in the germline V gene (reference sequence). Trimming removed 4 bases at V and 1 base at J, with 8 bases between. The CDR3 runs 13 residues. The CDR3 DNA reads as TGTGCCAGCAGCCGGGACCTCCAAGAGACCCAGTACTTC. Residues: CASSRDLQETQYF. Variable domain in full (rest from reference TRBV5-4 and TRBJ2-5): ETGVTQSPTHLIKTRGQQVTLRCSSQSGHNTVSWYQQALGQGPQFIFQYYREEENGRGNFPPRFSGLQFPNYSSELNVNALELDDSALYLCASSRDLQETQYFGPGTRLLVL.

There are a few counts of this clone. The chain carries TRBV28 and TRBJ2-2, with D perhaps TRBD1 or TRBD2 (5 bases each). V lost 5 bases, J lost 4 bases, and 11 bases lay in between. The CDR3 extends over 14 amino acids. Germline loops: CDR1 MDHEN, CDR2 SYDVKM. The CDR3, as DNA: TGTGCCAGCAGTCGATCAGGGACCACCGGGGAGCTGTTTTTT. Its translation: CASSRSGTTGELFF.

The chain uses TRBV7-9 and TRBJ1-6, with a possible D match to TRBD1 (5 bases). The CDR3 spans 16 residues. CDR1 and CDR2 (germline): SEHNR, FQNEAQ (reference sequence). V was clipped by 0 bases and J by 10 bases, with 16 bases between them. The CDR3 region has the DNA TGTGCCAGCAGCTTAGCGGGACGCCTCCCCGAATCACCCCTCCACTTT. Protein product: CASSLAGRLPESPLHF.

This clone occurred a few times. J is TRBJ2-7 and V is TRBV23-1, with 9 bases matching TRBD1. TRBV23-1 is recorded as an ORF, its role being uncertain. The CDR3 is made up of 15 amino acids. Germline trimming cut 3 bases from V and 1 base from J; bases unmatched to any gene: 4. The CDR3 reads CASSQNRGQSYEQYV. The CDR3 DNA sequence: TGCGCCAGCAGTCAGAACAGGGGGCAGTCCTACGAGCAGTACGTC.

CDR3 in DNA: TGTGCCAGCAGCTTCGACTGGCCCTACAATGAGCAGTTCTTC. This translates into CASSFDWPYNEQFF. This rearrangement joins TRBV7-2 to TRBJ2-1, with unresolved D. The germline V gene encodes CDR1 SGHTA and CDR2 FQGNSA. The V and J ends lost 3 bases and 2 bases respectively, with 8 bases between them. The CDR3 consists of 14 residues.

This clone turned up a few times. The same CDR3 arises from other DNA sequences in this sample as well. The chain links TRBV18 to TRBJ2-7; TRBD2 is a possible D gene (6 bases). CDR3 length equals 13 residues. Between the trimmed V and J ends, which lost 2 bases and 4 bases, there was a span of 9 bases. CDR1 and CDR2 (germline): KGHSH, LQKENI. The CDR3 protein is CASSPRGGYEQYF. The CDR3 DNA follows: TGTGCCAGCTCACCAAGGGGAGGATACGAGCAGTACTTC.

This chain joins TRBV30 and TRBJ1-1; no firm D call. The CDR3 spans 12 residues. Germline assignment: CDR1 GTSNPN and CDR2 SVGIG (reference sequence). V was cut by 2 bases and J by 5 bases, with 9 bases left in between. CDR3: CAWSRGLTEAFF. CDR3 in DNA: TGTGCCTGGAGTCGGGGTTTGACTGAAGCTTTCTTT.

The rearrangement uses TRBV4-3 and TRBJ2-7, with 7 nucleotides matching TRBD2. Germline V gene lookup returns CDR1 LGHNA and CDR2 YSLEER. The CDR3 sequence is 17 residues long. V gave up 4 bases and J gave up 1 base; unmatched junction bases: 13. CDR3 nucleotides: TGCGCCAGCAGCCCCGGCCGGGGCGGGAGAGCATCCTACGAGCAGTACTTC. Translating it yields CASSPGRGGRASYEQYF.